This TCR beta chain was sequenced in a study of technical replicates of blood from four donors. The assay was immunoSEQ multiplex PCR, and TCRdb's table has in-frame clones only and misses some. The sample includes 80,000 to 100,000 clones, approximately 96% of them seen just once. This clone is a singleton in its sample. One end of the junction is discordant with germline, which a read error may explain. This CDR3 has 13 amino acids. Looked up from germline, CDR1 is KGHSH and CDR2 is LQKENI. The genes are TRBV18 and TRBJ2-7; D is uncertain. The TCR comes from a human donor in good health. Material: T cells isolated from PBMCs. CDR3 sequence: CASSPRLAYEQYF. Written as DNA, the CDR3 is TGTGCCAGCTCTCCACGGTTAGCCTACGAGCAGTACTTC.